A selection of T cell receptor beta chains follows, all from one sample in a study of cytomegalovirus exposure and HLA in healthy donors. Profiling relied on immunoSEQ multiplex PCR, and the TCRdb table lists in-frame clones only, not all of them. The specimen's table records fewer than 150,000 clones. Sequences were obtained from PBMCs. All receptors derive from a man younger than 30 in good health and CMV-seronegative. The CDR3 runs from the conserved cysteine through the conserved F or W.

CDR3 length: 14; V gene: TRBV5-1; CDR3 protein: CASSSGLLTDTQYF
CDR3 length: 15; V gene: TRBV10-3; CDR3 protein: CAISAGGGPRDTQYF
CDR3 length: 14; V gene: TRBV7-8; CDR3 protein: CASSAGGPTGELFF
CDR3 length: 14; V gene: TRBV11-2; CDR3 protein: CASSPRDTHNEAFF
CDR3 length: 14; V gene: TRBV19; CDR3 protein: CASRIFGTGGGYTF
CDR3 length: 13; V gene: TRBV11-2; CDR3 protein: CASSYLTQGEAFF
CDR3 length: 19; V gene: TRBV5-1; CDR3 protein: CASSPRLAGGPSSYNEQFF
CDR3 length: 13; V gene: TRBV5-1; CDR3 protein: CASSLPGTDTQYF
CDR3 length: 16; V gene: TRBV9; CDR3 protein: CASSPGLAGAGGELFF
CDR3 length: 17; V gene: TRBV14; CDR3 protein: CASSPLRQYATNEKLFF
CDR3 length: 15; V gene: TRBV27; CDR3 protein: CASSSQGALTDEQFF
CDR3 length: 13; V gene: TRBV28; CDR3 protein: CASSSPANYGYTF
CDR3 length: 10; V gene: TRBV6-6; CDR3 protein: CATKSGKLFF
CDR3 length: 12; V gene: TRBV5-1; CDR3 protein: CASTDSYNEQFF
CDR3 length: 17; V gene: TRBV6-1; CDR3 protein: CASSEAALAANTGELFF
CDR3 length: 13; V gene: TRBV30; CDR3 protein: CAWALGINYGYTF
CDR3 length: 14; V gene: TRBV6-5; CDR3 protein: CASSYRQGSSGYTF
CDR3 length: 15; V gene: TRBV5-1; CDR3 protein: CASSWGTSGTYEQYF
CDR3 length: 16; V gene: TRBV6-1; CDR3 protein: CASSDQGWGVNQPQHF